This note documents a single TCR beta chain sequence. The data stem from a study of blood T cell repertoires in COVID-19. Study-level background: Sites in the United States, Italy and Spain provided acute and convalescent COVID-19 samples. In each case, the material was cDNA or gDNA derived from T cells, B-cell-depleted T cells, or PBMCs.

In the authors' methods: Amplification of reference gene primers provided the estimated nucleated cell counts. Clones were sequenced by immunoSEQ multiplex PCR, and TCRdb holds only the in-frame ones, with some missing. V, J and clone size derive from that table, while D and trimming were established from the DNA sequence. Here the sample spans some 70,000 clones, approximately 88% being singletons. This CDR3 is 12 amino acids long. Germline V gene sequence: CDR1 MDHEN, CDR2 SYDVKM. V was pared by 5 bases and J by 5 bases, with 9 bases between. The rearrangement links TRBV28 to TRBJ1-2; D is ambiguous. This sequence originates from an older woman with acute or convalescent COVID-19. The sequenced sample consisted of peripheral blood. The CDR3 sequence is CASSRGEYGYTF. CDR3 sequence (DNA): TGTGCCAGCAGTAGAGGAGAATATGGCTACACCTTC.